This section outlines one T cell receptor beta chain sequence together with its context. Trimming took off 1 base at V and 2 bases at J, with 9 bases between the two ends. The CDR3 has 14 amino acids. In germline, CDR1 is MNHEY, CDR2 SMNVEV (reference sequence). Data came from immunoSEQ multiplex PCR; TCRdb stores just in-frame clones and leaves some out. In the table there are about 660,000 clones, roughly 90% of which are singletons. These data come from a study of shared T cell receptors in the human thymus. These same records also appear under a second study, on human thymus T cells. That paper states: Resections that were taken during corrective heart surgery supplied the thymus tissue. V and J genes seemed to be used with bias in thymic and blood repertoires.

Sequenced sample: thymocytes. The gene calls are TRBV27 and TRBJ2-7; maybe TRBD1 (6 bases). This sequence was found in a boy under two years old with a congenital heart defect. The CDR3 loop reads CASSLYGGPYEQYF. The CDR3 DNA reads TGTGCCAGCAGTTTATATGGGGGCCCCTACGAGCAGTACTTC.